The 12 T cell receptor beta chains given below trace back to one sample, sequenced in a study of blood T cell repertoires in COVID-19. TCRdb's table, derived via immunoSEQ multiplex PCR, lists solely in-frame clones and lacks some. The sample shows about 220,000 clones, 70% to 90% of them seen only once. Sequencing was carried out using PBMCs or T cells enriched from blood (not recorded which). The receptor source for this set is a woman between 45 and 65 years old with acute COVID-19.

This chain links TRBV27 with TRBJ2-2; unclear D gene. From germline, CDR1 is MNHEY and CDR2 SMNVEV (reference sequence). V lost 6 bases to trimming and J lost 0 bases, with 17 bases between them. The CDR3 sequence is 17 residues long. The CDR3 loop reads CASSPISLISNTGELFF. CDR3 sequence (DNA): TGTGCCAGCAGCCCGATAAGCCTTATCTCGAACACCGGGGAGCTGTTTTTT.

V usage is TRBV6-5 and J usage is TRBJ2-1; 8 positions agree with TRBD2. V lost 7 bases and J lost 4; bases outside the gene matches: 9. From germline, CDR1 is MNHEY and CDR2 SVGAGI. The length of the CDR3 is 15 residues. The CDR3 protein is CASTRAGLGYNEQFF. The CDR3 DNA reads TGTGCCAGCACCCGGGCGGGACTAGGGTACAATGAGCAGTTCTTC.

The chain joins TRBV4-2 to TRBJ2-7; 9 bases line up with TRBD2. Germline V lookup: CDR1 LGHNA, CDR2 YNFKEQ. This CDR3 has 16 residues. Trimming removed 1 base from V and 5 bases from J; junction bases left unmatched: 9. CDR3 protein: CASSQAALSGRNEQYF. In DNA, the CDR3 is TGTGCCAGCAGCCAAGCGGCCCTTAGCGGGAGAAACGAGCAGTACTTC.

The CDR3 sequence: CAIRTSGRGTGELFF. The CDR3 DNA reads as TGTGCCATCAGGACTAGCGGTAGAGGGACCGGGGAGCTGTTTTTT. The V call is TRBV10-3, the J call TRBJ2-2; TRBD2 matches at 9 bases. Germline V gives CDR1 ENHRY, CDR2 SYGVKD. V dropped 6 bases and J dropped 5; count of bases not matched to a gene: 7. This CDR3 spans 15 amino acids.

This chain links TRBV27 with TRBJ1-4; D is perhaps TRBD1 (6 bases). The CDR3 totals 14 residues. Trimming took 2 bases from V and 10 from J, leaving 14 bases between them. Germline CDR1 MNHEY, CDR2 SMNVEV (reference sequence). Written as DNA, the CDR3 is TGTGCCAGCAGTTTAGGCCAGGGGTGGGGAAAACTGTTTTTT. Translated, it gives CASSLGQGWGKLFF. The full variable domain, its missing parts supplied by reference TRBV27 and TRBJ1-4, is EAQVTQNPRYLITVTGKKLTVTCSQNMNHEYMSWYRQDPGLGLRQIYYSMNVEVTDKGDVPEGYKVSRKEKRNFPLILESPSPNQTSLYFCASSLGQGWGKLFFGSGTQLSVL.

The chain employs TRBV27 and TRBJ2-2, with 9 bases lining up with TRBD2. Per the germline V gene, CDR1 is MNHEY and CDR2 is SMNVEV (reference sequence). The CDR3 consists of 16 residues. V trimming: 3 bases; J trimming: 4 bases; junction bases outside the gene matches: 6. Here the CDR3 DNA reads TGTGCCAGCAGTTTCGGTCTAGCGGGACTCACCGGGGAGCTGTTTTTT. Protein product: CASSFGLAGLTGELFF.

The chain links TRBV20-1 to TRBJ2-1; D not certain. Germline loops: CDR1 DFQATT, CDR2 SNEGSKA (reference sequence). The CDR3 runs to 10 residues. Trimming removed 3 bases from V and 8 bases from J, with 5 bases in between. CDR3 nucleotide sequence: TGCAGTGCTAGTGTCTATGAGCAGTTCTTC. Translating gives CSASVYEQFF.

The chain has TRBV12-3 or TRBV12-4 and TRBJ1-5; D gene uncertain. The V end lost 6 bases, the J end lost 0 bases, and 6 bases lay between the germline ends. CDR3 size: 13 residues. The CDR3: CASSRYSNQPQHF. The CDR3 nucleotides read TGTGCCAGCAGCCGTTATAGCAATCAGCCCCAGCATTTT.

The CDR3 bases are TGTGCCAGCACCCCCGGGACATTCTATGGCTACACCTTC. This sequence encodes CASTPGTFYGYTF. The chain links TRBV28 to TRBJ1-2; tentatively, D is TRBD1 (6 bases). Germline V gives CDR1 MDHEN, CDR2 SYDVKM. CDR3 size: 13 residues. V was clipped by 7 bases and J by 4 bases, with 13 bases between them.

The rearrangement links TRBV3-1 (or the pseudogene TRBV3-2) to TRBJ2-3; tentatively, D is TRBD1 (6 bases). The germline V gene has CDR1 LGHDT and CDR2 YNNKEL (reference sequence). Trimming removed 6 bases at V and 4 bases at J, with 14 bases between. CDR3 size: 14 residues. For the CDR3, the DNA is TGTGCCAGCAGGGGCGAACAGGGCGCAGATACGCAGTATTTT. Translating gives CASRGEQGADTQYF.

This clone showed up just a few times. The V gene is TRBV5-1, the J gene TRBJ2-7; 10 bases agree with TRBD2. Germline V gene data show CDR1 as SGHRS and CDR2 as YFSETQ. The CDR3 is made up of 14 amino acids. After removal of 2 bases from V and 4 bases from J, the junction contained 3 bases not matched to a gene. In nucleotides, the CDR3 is TGCGCCAGCAGCTTTAGCGGGAGGAATTACGAGCAGTACTTC. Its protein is CASSFSGRNYEQYF.

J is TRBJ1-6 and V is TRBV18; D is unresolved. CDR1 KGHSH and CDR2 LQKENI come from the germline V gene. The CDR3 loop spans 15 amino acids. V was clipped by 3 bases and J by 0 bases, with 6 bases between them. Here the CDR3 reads CASSPYSSYNSPLHF. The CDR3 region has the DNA TGTGCCAGCTCACCTTACAGCTCCTATAATTCACCCCTCCACTTT.